The 27 T cell receptor beta chains presented below share a single source sample, sequenced in a study of vaccination and CD4 T cells after COVID-19. Cultured CD4+ T-cell DNA underwent Oncomine TCR Beta short-read sequencing. One entry per CDR3 protein results from TCRdb running MiXCR on the PCR reads. The sample carries 20,000 to 25,000 distinct CDR3 sequences, around two fifths recorded once. Time point defined: late sampling 161 to 241 days after vaccination in a few convalescent patients. Treatment specified: approximately 9-day PBMC culture with coronavirus spike peptide pools or control peptides (ViraFEST assay). These receptors' antigens are unknown. The sample in question was CD4+ T cells from blood, cultured in vitro, obtained about 7 months after SARS-CoV-2 vaccination. Receptors originate from a human donor who had recovered from COVID-19.

The CDR3 region is CASSYSPGGDTEAFF. The CDR3 nucleotides are TGTGCCAGCAGTTACTCGCCAGGGGGCGACACTGAAGCTTTCTTT. The chain joins TRBV6-5 to TRBJ1-1; 8 nucleotides align to TRBD1. There are 15 residues in the CDR3. The germline CDR1 and CDR2 sequences are MNHEY and SVGAGI. Losses at the gene ends were 0 bases for V and 3 bases for J; bases not matched to a gene: 3.

The genes are TRBV12-3 or TRBV12-4 and TRBJ2-5; D not resolved. Trimming pared 1 base from V and 1 base from J, leaving 10 bases between. The length of the CDR3 is 15 residues. CDR3 DNA sequence: TGTGCCAGCAGTTTAGGACAATTCGGCCAAGAGACCCAGTACTTC. Amino acid sequence: CASSLGQFGQETQYF.

A few counts support this clonotype. The chain has TRBV20-1 and TRBJ2-5; D remains unclear. V was shortened by 6 bases and J by 5 bases, with 7 bases between the two germline ends. Per the germline V gene, CDR1 is DFQATT and CDR2 is SNEGSKA (reference sequence). The CDR3 consists of 10 residues. CDR3 sequence: CSARLETQYF. The DNA of the CDR3 is TGCAGTGCGCGGCTGGAGACCCAGTACTTC.

The rearrangement uses TRBV10-1 and TRBJ2-1; D is undetermined. CDR1 is WNHNN, CDR2 SYGVQD, per germline (reference sequence). V was shortened by 6 bases and J by 0 bases, with 15 bases between the two germline ends. This CDR3 spans 16 amino acids. In DNA form, the CDR3 reads TGCGCCAGCAGCTCCCATTGGGGAAGCTCCTACAATGAGCAGTTCTTC. Protein sequence: CASSSHWGSSYNEQFF.

J is TRBJ1-5 and V is TRBV28; D unresolved. Trimming removed 0 bases from V and 2 bases from J, with 8 bases in between. Per the germline V gene, CDR1 is MDHEN and CDR2 is SYDVKM. CDR3 length equals 15 residues. In DNA form, the CDR3 reads TGTGCCAGCAGTTTATGGGGGAGTGGCAATCAGCCCCAGCATTTT. Its translation is CASSLWGSGNQPQHF.

In its sample, this clonotype was seen a few times. The chain couples TRBV20-1 to TRBJ2-7, with D hard to call. Trimming cost V 1 base and J 4 bases, with 14 bases left between them. Germline V gives CDR1 DFQATT, CDR2 SNEGSKA (reference sequence). The CDR3 consists of 14 residues. CDR3 region: CSARALESVYEQYF. The DNA for the CDR3 is TGCAGTGCTAGAGCTCTAGAGTCGGTTTACGAGCAGTACTTC.

Here the CDR3 DNA reads TGTGCCAGCAGTTCCGGGACGGAGCTAAGTAGCTCCTATAATTCACCCCTCCACTTT. Residues: CASSSGTELSSSYNSPLHF. V is TRBV28 and J is TRBJ1-6; perhaps TRBD1 as D (5 bases). V lost 4 bases and J 0 bases, leaving 19 bases between the germline ends. CDR3 length: 19 residues. The germline V gene encodes CDR1 MDHEN and CDR2 SYDVKM.

This clonotype was seen more than once but under ten times. The chain joins TRBV27 to TRBJ2-5; 12 bases are shared with TRBD2. V was pared by 6 bases and J by 4 bases, with 6 bases of the junction left unmatched. Germline lookup yields CDR1 MNHEY and CDR2 SMNVEV (reference sequence). This CDR3 contains 15 residues. As DNA, the CDR3 is TGTGCCAGCAGCCTGACTAGCGGGAGAGGAGAGACCCAGTACTTC. Translation: CASSLTSGRGETQYF.

This clonotype was detected only a few times. The chain carries TRBV28 and TRBJ2-5; no clear D. The V end lost 6 bases, the J end lost 7 bases, and 18 bases lay between the germline ends. CDR1 and CDR2 (germline): MDHEN, SYDVKM. This CDR3 has 14 amino acids. The CDR3 protein is CASSPIRHFWTQYF. The CDR3 DNA is TGTGCCAGCAGCCCCATTCGACATTTCTGGACCCAGTACTTC.

This clonotype was detected a few times. V is TRBV20-1 and J is TRBJ2-5, with a possible D match to TRBD2 (6 bases). Between the trimmed V and J ends, which lost 8 bases and 0 bases, there was a span of 16 bases. The length of the CDR3 is 14 residues. Germline CDR1 and CDR2: DFQATT and SNEGSKA (reference sequence). The CDR3, as DNA: TGCAGTTCGTTAGCGGAGCTAAACCAAGAGACCCAGTACTTC. It yields the protein CSSLAELNQETQYF.

This clonotype was seen a single time. The chain couples TRBV7-3 to TRBJ2-1; TRBD1 matches 11 bases. CDR1 and CDR2 from the germline V gene are SGHTA and FQGTGA. The CDR3 has 13 residues. With V trimmed by 5 bases and J by 12 bases, 6 bases remained unmatched. The CDR3, as DNA: TGTGCCAGCAGCGTAGGACAGGGGGCGATGCAGTTCTTC. Translated: CASSVGQGAMQFF.

In this sample, this clonotype turned up a few times. The rearrangement joins TRBV20-1 to TRBJ2-7; TRBD1 aligns across 9 bases. Trimming at V came to 3 bases and at J to 3 bases, leaving 9 bases not matched to a gene. This CDR3 has 15 amino acids. Germline V gene sequence: CDR1 DFQATT, CDR2 SNEGSKA (reference sequence). In DNA, the CDR3 is TGCAGTGCTAGTGTGCCGGGGACAGGGCACTACGAGCAGTACTTC. It is translated as CSASVPGTGHYEQYF.

The chain couples TRBV6-1 to TRBJ2-7; perhaps TRBD1 as D (6 bases). Germline V gives CDR1 MNHNS, CDR2 SASEGT. This CDR3 comprises 15 residues. The V end was cut by 5 bases, the J end by 1 base, with 15 bases between. CDR3 DNA: TGTGCCAGCAGTAGGACAGACAGTATTTCCTACGAGCAGTACTTC. Protein sequence: CASSRTDSISYEQYF.

The rearrangement joins TRBV28 to TRBJ2-2; 9 bases agree with TRBD2. This CDR3 contains 18 residues. Germline CDR1 is MDHEN and CDR2 is SYDVKM. V gave up 2 bases and J gave up 6 bases; unmatched junction bases: 13. The CDR3 DNA reads TGTGCCAGCAGTTTACTCCCTAGCGGGAAGGGTATCGCCGGGGAGCTGTTTTTT. As protein: CASSLLPSGKGIAGELFF.

This clonotype occurred a few times. The V call is TRBV20-1, the J call TRBJ2-3; D not resolved. In germline, CDR1 is DFQATT, CDR2 SNEGSKA (reference sequence). The CDR3 contains 11 residues. V lost 6 bases, J lost 8 bases, and 12 bases lay in between. The CDR3 DNA reads TGCAGTGCGCTTCATTCACGTACGCAGTATTTT. This sequence encodes CSALHSRTQYF.

The table lists this clonotype with a few counts. The chain employs TRBV7-3 and TRBJ2-1, with 11 nucleotides matching TRBD2. The ends lost 2 bases at V and 7 bases at J; junction bases unmatched: 4. CDR1 and CDR2 from the germline V gene are SGHTA and FQGTGA. The CDR3 spans 15 residues. CDR3 DNA sequence: TGTGCCAGCAGCTTACGACTAGCGGGAAGGAATGAGCAGTTCTTC. Protein sequence: CASSLRLAGRNEQFF.

In its sample, this clonotype was seen a few times. The J gene is TRBJ2-5, the V gene TRBV5-1; no reliable D call. Deletions cut 0 bases from V and 4 bases from J, with 10 bases between. CDR3 size: 14 residues. Per germline, CDR1 SGHRS and CDR2 YFSETQ. CDR3 nucleotide sequence: TGCGCCAGCAGCTTGGCCTCCAGTCGAGAGACCCAGTACTTC. As protein: CASSLASSRETQYF.

For the CDR3, the DNA is TGTGCCACCAGCCCCCACCTAAGCTCCCGCACAGATACGCAGTATTTT. This codes for CATSPHLSSRTDTQYF. The chain links TRBV15 to TRBJ2-3; no clear D gene. CDR3 length equals 16 residues. Trimming removed 5 bases at V and 1 base at J, with 16 bases between. CDR1 is LNHNV and CDR2 is YYDKDF in the germline V gene (reference sequence).

The chain is built from TRBV7-2 and TRBJ1-1; possible D gene TRBD1, 6 bases. V was trimmed by 3 bases and J by 4 bases, leaving 12 bases between them. The CDR3 covers 14 residues. The germline V gene encodes CDR1 SGHTA and CDR2 FQGNSA. The chain's CDR3 is CASSFQTGITEAFF. The DNA for the CDR3 is TGTGCCAGCAGCTTCCAAACAGGGATCACTGAAGCTTTCTTT.

The chain links TRBV6-1 to TRBJ2-3; D is perhaps TRBD1 or TRBD2 (5 bases each). V was pared by 3 bases and J by 7 bases, with 26 bases between. Germline V gene lookup returns CDR1 MNHNS and CDR2 SASEGT. The CDR3 runs to 18 residues. In DNA form, the CDR3 reads TGTGCCAGCAGTGACCTGCGGGCAGGGAGAATTGTTGGGTATACGCAGTATTTT. Its protein is CASSDLRAGRIVGYTQYF.

CDR3 amino acids: CASGYMNTEAFF. The CDR3 DNA is TGTGCCAGCGGTTACATGAACACTGAAGCTTTCTTT. The chain uses TRBV28 and TRBJ1-1; D is unclear. The CDR3 has 12 amino acids. Trimming pared 8 bases from V and 0 bases from J, leaving 7 bases between. Germline lookup yields CDR1 MDHEN and CDR2 SYDVKM.

V usage is TRBV7-9 and J usage is TRBJ2-1; 10 bases align to TRBD2. Germline CDR1 is SEHNR and CDR2 is FQNEAQ (reference sequence). V was pared by 5 bases and J by 4 bases, with 8 bases of the junction left unmatched. The CDR3 contains 16 residues. The CDR3 DNA follows: TGTGCCAGCAGCGAGAACCCTAGCGGGAGATACAATGAGCAGTTCTTC. It encodes CASSENPSGRYNEQFF. The complete variable domain, with remaining parts taken from reference TRBV7-9 and TRBJ2-1, reads DTGVSQNPRHKITKRGQNVTFRCDPISEHNRLYWYRQTLGQGPEFLTYFQNEAQLEKSRLLSDRFSAERPKGSFSTLEIQRTEQGDSAMYLCASSENPSGRYNEQFFGPGTRLTVL.

V and J are TRBV6-4 and TRBJ2-7, with D perhaps matching TRBD2 (6 bases). The V gene's germline CDR1 is MRHNA and CDR2 SNTAGT. The CDR3 contains 17 residues. The V gene lost 2 bases and the J gene lost 2 bases, with 19 bases spanning the gap. The chain's CDR3 is CASSDRRLGTPPYEQYF. The DNA for the CDR3 is TGTGCCAGCAGTGACCGTCGCCTCGGGACTCCCCCCTACGAGCAGTACTTC.

This clonotype occurred a few times. This chain joins TRBV7-2 and TRBJ2-3, with TRBD1 identical over 11 bases. The junction had 8 bases not matched to a gene; V was cut back by 5 bases and J by 7 bases. In germline, CDR1 is SGHTA, CDR2 FQGNSA. The CDR3 has 15 amino acids. CDR3 bases: TGTGCCAGCAGCCCGGACAGGGGGCTTTTATATACGCAGTATTTT. Translated, it gives CASSPDRGLLYTQYF.

In its sample, this clonotype was seen a few times. The chain recombines TRBV20-1 with TRBJ1-3, with D unresolved. The germline gives CDR1 DFQATT, CDR2 SNEGSKA (reference sequence). The CDR3 is made up of 13 amino acids. Trimming stripped 4 bases from V and 3 bases from J, with 10 bases between. The CDR3 sequence is CSANSPGGNTIYF. The DNA of the CDR3 is TGCAGTGCTAACTCCCCAGGTGGAAACACCATATATTTT.

By share of the sample, this clonotype is medium-sized (0.01 to 0.1%). The chain employs TRBV7-2 and TRBJ2-5, with D unresolved. CDR3 size: 14 residues. Trimming removed 8 bases at V and 1 base at J, with 14 bases between. The germline V gene has CDR1 SGHTA and CDR2 FQGNSA. The CDR3 DNA sequence: TGTGCCAGCCAACGAACAGAGGCCCAAGAGACCCAGTACTTC. Amino acid sequence: CASQRTEAQETQYF.

The table lists this clonotype with a few counts. The chain carries TRBV20-1 and TRBJ2-7; TRBD2 might be the D (5 bases). Per germline, CDR1 DFQATT and CDR2 SNEGSKA (reference sequence). The V gene lost 3 bases and the J gene lost 0 bases, with 12 bases spanning the gap. The CDR3 is 14 residues long. The CDR3 nucleotides are TGCAGTGCTAGTCGGCTGGCGGGCTCCTACGAGCAGTACTTC. Residues: CSASRLAGSYEQYF.